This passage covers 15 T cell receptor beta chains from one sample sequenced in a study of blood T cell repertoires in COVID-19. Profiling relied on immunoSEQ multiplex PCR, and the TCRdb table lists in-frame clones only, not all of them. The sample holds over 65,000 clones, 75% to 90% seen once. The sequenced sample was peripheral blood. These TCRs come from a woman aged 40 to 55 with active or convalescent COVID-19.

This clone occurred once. CDR3 coding DNA: TGTGCCAGTACGATATCCCGGGACAGGGGCCGCACCATATATTTT. Protein product: CASTISRDRGRTIYF. The chain combines TRBV7-2 with TRBJ1-3; 10 bases agree with TRBD1. Germline V gives CDR1 SGHTA, CDR2 FQGNSA. The length of the CDR3 is 15 residues. V was pared by 9 bases and J by 9 bases, with 14 bases of the junction left unmatched.

The chain's CDR3 is CASSQSRVPAYNEQFF. In DNA form, the CDR3 reads TGTGCCAGCAGCCAATCGAGGGTCCCGGCCTACAATGAGCAGTTCTTC. This chain connects TRBV4-2 to TRBJ2-1, with TRBD2 as a possible D gene (5 bases). Germline-derived CDR1 and CDR2 are LGHNA and YNFKEQ. The germline V and J ends were trimmed by 2 bases and 2 bases, with 13 bases remaining between them. This CDR3 is built from 16 residues.

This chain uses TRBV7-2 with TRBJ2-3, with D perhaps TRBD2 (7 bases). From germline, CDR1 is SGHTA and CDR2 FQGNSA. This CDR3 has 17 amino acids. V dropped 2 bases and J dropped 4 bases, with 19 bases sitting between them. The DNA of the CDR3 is TGTGCCAGCAGCTTACTCCTCTGGGGGGGCCCACCAGATACGCAGTATTTT. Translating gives CASSLLLWGGPPDTQYF. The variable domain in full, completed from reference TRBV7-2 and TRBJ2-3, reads GAGVSQSPSNKVTEKGKDVELRCDPISGHTALYWYRQSLGQGLEFLIYFQGNSAPDKSGLPSDRFSAERTGGSVSTLTIQRTQQEDSAVYLCASSLLLWGGPPDTQYFGPGTRLTVL.

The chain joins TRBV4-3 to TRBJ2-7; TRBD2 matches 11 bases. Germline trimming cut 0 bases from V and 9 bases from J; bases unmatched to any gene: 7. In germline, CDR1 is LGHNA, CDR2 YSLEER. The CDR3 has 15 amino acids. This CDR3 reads CASSQELAGALGQYF. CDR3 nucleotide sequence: TGCGCCAGCAGCCAAGAACTAGCGGGGGCCTTGGGGCAGTACTTC.

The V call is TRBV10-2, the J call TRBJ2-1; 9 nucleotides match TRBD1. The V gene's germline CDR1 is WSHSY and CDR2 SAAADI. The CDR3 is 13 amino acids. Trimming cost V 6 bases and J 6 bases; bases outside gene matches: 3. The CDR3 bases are TGCGCCAGCAGGCCGGGACAGGGCAATGAGCAGTTCTTC. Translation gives CASRPGQGNEQFF.

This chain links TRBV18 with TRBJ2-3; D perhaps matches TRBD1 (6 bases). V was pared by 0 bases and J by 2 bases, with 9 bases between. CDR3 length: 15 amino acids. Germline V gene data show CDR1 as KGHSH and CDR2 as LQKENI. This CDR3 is CASSPPHRATDTQYF. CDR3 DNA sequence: TGTGCCAGCTCACCACCCCACAGGGCCACAGATACGCAGTATTTT.

CDR3 loop: CASSKVVAGEEDKNIQYF. The DNA of the CDR3 is TGTGCCAGCAGCAAAGTGGTAGCGGGGGAGGAGGACAAAAACATTCAGTACTTC. V gene TRBV21-1 combines with J gene TRBJ2-4; TRBD2, the D gene given by the table, was not confirmed from the DNA. TRBV21-1 is reported as a pseudogene. CDR3 size: 18 residues.

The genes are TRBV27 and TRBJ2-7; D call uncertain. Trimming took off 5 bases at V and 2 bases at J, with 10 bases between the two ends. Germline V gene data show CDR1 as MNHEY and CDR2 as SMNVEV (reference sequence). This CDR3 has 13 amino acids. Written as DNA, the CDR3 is TGTGCCAGCAGTCCTCTTTTAACCTACGAGCAGTACTTC. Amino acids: CASSPLLTYEQYF.

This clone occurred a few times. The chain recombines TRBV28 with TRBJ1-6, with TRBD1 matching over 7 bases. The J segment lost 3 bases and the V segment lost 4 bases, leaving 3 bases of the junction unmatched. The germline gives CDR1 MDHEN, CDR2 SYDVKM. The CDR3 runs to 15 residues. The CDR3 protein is CASSSGDSYNSPLHF. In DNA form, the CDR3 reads TGTGCCAGCAGTTCAGGGGACAGCTATAATTCACCCCTCCACTTT. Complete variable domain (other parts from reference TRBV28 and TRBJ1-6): DVKVTQSSRYLVKRTGEKVFLECVQDMDHENMFWYRQDPGLGLRLIYFSYDVKMKEKGDIPEGYSVSREKKERFSLILESASTNQTSMYLCASSSGDSYNSPLHFGNGTRLTVT.

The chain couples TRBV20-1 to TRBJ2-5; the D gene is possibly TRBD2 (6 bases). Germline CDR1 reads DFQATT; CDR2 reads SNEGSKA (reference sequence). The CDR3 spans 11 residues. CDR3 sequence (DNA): TGCAGCGGGGGACCGGGGGAGACCCAGTACTTC. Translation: CSGGPGETQYF.

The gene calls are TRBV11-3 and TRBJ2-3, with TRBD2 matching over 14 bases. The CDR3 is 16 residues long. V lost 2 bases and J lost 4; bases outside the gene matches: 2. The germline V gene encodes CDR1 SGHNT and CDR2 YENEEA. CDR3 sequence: CASSLRGLAGADTQYF. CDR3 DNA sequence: TGTGCCAGCAGCTTAAGGGGACTAGCGGGGGCAGATACGCAGTATTTT.

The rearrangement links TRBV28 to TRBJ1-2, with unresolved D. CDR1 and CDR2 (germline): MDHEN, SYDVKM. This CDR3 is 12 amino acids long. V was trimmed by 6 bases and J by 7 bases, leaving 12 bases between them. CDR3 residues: CASRSEEIGYTF. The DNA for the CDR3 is TGTGCCAGCAGATCCGAGGAAATTGGCTACACCTTC.

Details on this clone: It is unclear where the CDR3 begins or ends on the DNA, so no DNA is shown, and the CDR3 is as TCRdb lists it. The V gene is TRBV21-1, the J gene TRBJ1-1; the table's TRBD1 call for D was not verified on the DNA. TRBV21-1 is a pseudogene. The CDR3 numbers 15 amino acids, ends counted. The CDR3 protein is CASSKWGQGITEAFF.

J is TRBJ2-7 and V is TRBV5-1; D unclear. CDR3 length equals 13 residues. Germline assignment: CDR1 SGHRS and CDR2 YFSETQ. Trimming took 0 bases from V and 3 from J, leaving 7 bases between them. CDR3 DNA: TGCGCCAGCAGCTTGGCCCCAGACTACGAGCAGTACTTC. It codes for CASSLAPDYEQYF.

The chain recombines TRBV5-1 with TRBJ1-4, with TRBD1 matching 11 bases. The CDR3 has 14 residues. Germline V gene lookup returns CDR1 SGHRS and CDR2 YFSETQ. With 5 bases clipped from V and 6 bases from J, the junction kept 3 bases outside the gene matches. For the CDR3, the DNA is TGCGCCAGCAGAAGGGGACAGGGGGATGAAAAACTGTTTTTT. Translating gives CASRRGQGDEKLFF.